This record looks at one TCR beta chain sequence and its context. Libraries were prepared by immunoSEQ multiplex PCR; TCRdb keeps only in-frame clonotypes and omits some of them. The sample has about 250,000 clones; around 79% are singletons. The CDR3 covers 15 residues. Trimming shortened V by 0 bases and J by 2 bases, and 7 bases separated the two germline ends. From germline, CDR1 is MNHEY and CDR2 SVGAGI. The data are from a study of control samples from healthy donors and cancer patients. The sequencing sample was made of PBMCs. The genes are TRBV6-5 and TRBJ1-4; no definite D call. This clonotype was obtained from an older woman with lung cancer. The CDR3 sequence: CASSYSGLTNEKLFF. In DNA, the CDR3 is TGTGCCAGCAGTTACTCAGGGTTGACTAATGAAAAACTGTTTTTT.